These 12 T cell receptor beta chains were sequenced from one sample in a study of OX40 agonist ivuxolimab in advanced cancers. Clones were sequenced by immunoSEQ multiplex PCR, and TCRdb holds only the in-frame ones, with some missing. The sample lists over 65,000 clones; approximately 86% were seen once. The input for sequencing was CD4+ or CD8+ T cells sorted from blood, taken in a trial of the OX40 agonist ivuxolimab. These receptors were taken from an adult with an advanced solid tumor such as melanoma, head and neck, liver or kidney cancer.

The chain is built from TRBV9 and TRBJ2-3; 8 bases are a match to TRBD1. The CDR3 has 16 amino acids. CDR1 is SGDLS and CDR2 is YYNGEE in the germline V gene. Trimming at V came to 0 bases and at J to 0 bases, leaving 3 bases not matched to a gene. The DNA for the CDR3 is TGTGCCAGCAGCGTAGGGACAGGGAAGAGCACAGATACGCAGTATTTT. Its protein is CASSVGTGKSTDTQYF.

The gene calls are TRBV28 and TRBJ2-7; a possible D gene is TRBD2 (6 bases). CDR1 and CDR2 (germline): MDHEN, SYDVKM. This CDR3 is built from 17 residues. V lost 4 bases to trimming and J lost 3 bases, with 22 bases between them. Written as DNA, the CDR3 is TGTGCCAGCAGTTCCCCGTCCGGGACTCCGACCGGCTACGAGCAGTACTTC. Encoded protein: CASSSPSGTPTGYEQYF. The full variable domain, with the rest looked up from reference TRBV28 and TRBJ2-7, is DVKVTQSSRYLVKRTGEKVFLECVQDMDHENMFWYRQDPGLGLRLIYFSYDVKMKEKGDIPEGYSVSREKKERFSLILESASTNQTSMYLCASSSPSGTPTGYEQYFGPGTRLTVT.

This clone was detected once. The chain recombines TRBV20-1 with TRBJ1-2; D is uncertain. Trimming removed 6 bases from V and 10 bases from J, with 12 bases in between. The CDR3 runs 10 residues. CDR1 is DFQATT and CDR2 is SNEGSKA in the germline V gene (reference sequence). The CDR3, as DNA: TGCAGTGCGGGGATGGGTTACTACACCTTC. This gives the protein CSAGMGYYTF.

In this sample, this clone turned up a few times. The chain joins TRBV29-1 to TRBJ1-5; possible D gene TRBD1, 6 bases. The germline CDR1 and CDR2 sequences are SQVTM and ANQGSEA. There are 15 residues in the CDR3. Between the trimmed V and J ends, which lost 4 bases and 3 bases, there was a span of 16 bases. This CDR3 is CSVVTTQGPNQPQHF. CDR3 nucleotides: TGCAGCGTTGTTACGACCCAGGGGCCCAATCAGCCCCAGCATTTT.

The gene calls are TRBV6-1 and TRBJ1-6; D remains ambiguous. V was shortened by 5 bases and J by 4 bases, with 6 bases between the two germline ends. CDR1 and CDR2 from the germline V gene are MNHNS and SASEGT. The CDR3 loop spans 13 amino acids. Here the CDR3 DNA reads TGTGCCAGCAGTTCGACTTATAATTCACCCCTCCACTTT. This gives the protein CASSSTYNSPLHF.

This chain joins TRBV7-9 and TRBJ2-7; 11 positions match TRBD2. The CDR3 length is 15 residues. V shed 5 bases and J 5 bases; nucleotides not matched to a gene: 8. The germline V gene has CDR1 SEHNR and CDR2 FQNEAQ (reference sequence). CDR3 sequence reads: CASSPGLAVGHEQYF. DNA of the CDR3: TGTGCCAGCAGCCCGGGACTAGCGGTTGGGCACGAGCAGTACTTC. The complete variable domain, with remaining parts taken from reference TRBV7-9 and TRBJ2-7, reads DTGVSQNPRHKITKRGQNVTFRCDPISEHNRLYWYRQTLGQGPEFLTYFQNEAQLEKSRLLSDRFSAERPKGSFSTLEIQRTEQGDSAMYLCASSPGLAVGHEQYFGPGTRLTVT.

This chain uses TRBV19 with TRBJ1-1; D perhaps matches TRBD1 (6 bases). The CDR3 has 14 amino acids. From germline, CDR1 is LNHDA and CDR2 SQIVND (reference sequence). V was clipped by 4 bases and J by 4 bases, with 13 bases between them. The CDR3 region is CASSKGQKSTEAFF. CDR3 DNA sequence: TGTGCCAGTAGTAAAGGACAGAAATCCACTGAAGCTTTCTTT.

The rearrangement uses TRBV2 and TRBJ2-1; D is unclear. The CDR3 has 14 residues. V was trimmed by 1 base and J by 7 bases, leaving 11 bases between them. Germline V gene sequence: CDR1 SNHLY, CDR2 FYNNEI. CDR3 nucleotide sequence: TGTGCCAGCAGTGAAGGACCGTGGATGAATGAGCAGTTCTTC. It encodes CASSEGPWMNEQFF.

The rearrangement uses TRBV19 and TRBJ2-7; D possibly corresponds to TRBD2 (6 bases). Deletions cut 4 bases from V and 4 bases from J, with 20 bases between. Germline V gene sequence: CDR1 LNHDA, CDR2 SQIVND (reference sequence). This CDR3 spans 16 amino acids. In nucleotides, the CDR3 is TGTGCCAGTAGTAGGGGGACTGGGAATTTGATTTACGAGCAGTACTTC. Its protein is CASSRGTGNLIYEQYF.

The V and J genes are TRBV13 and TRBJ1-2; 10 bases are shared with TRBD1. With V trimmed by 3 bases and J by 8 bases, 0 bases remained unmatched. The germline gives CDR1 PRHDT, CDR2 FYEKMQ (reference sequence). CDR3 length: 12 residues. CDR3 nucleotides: TGTGCCAGCAGCTTGACAGGGGGCGGCTACACCTTC. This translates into CASSLTGGGYTF.

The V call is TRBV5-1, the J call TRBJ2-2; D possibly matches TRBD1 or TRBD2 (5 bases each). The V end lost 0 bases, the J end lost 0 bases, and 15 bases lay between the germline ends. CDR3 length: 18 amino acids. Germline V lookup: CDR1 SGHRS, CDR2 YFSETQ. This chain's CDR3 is CASSLDGRDHSNTGELFF. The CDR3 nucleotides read TGCGCCAGCAGCTTGGACGGCAGGGACCACTCGAACACCGGGGAGCTGTTTTTT.

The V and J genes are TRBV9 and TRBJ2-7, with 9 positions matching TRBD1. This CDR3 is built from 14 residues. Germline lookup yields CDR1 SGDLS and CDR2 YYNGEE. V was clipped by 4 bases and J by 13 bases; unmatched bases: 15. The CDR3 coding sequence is TGTGCCAGCAGCACCCAGGGGACAGGGACTCCGCTCTACTTC. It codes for CASSTQGTGTPLYF.